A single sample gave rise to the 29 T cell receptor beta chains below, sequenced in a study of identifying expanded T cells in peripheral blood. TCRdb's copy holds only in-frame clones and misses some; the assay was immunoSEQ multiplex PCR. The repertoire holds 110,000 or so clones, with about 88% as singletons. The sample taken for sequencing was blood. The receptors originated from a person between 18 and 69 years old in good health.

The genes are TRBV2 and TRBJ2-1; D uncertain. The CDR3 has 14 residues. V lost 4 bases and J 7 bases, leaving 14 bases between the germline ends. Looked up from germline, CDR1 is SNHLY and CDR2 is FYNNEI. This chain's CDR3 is CASSGIMPGNEQFF. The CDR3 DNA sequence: TGTGCCAGCAGTGGGATCATGCCAGGAAATGAGCAGTTCTTC.

As DNA, the CDR3 is TGTGCCAGCAAGGCAGGGGGCGAACTTCGACCCAAGGAAAAACTGTTTTTT. Amino acid sequence: CASKAGGELRPKEKLFF. V gene TRBV28 combines with J gene TRBJ1-4, with 8 bases aligning to TRBD1. There are 17 residues in the CDR3. Per the germline V gene, CDR1 is MDHEN and CDR2 is SYDVKM. Losses at the gene ends were 7 bases for V and 8 bases for J; bases not matched to a gene: 18.

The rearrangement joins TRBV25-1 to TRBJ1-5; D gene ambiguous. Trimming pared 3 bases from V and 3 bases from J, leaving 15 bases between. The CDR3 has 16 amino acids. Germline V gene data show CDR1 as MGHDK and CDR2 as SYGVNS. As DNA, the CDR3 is TGTGCCAGCAGTGAGCCCGGTGGTGACGCCAATCAGCCCCAGCATTTT. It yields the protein CASSEPGGDANQPQHF.

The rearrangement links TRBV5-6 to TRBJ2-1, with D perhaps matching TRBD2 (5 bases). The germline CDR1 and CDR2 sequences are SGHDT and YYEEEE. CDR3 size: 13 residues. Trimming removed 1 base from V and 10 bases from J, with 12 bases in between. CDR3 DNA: TGTGCCAGCAGCTTGTCGGGGAACGAAGAGCAGTTCTTC. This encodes CASSLSGNEEQFF.

The CDR3 loop reads CASSATGGNTGELFF. CDR3 in DNA: TGTGCCAGCAGCGCGACAGGGGGCAACACCGGGGAGCTGTTTTTT. The J gene is TRBJ2-2, the V gene TRBV9; 10 bases are a match to TRBD1. The germline V gene encodes CDR1 SGDLS and CDR2 YYNGEE. The CDR3 contains 15 residues. Trimming cost V 3 bases and J 2 bases; bases outside gene matches: 1.

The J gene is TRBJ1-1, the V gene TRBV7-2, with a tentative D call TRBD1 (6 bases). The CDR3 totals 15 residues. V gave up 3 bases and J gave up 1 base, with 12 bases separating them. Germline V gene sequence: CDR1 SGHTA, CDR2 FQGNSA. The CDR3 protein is CASSFSQGRNTEAFF. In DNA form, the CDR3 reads TGTGCCAGCAGCTTCAGTCAGGGGAGGAACACTGAAGCTTTCTTT.

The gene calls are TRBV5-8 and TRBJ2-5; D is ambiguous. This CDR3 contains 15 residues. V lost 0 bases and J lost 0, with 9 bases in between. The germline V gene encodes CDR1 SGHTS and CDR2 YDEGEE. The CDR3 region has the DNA TGTGCCAGCAGCTTGGCTGCGGTCTACCAAGAGACCCAGTACTTC. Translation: CASSLAAVYQETQYF.

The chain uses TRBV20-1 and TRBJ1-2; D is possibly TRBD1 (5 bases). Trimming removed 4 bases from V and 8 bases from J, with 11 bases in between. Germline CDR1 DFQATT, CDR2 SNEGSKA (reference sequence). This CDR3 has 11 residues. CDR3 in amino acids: CSATGKDGYTF. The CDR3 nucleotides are TGCAGTGCTACAGGGAAGGACGGCTACACCTTC.

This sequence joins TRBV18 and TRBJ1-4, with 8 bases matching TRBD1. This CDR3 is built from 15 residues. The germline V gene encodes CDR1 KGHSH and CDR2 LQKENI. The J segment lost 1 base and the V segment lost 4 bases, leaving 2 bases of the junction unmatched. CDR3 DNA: TGTGCCAGCTCACGCGACAGGGGAACTAATGAAAAACTGTTTTTT. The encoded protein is CASSRDRGTNEKLFF. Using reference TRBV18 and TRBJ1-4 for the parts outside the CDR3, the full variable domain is NAGVMQNPRHLVRRRGQEARLRCSPMKGHSHVYWYRQLPEEGLKFMVYLQKENIIDESGMPKERFSAEFPKEGPSILRIQQVVRGDSAAYFCASSRDRGTNEKLFFGSGTQLSVL.

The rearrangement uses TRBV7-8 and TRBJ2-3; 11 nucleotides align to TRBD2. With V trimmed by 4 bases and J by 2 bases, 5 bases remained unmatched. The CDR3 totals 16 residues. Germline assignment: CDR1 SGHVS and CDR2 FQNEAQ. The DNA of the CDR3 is TGTGCCAGCAGCTCACGACTAGCGGGGAACACAGATACGCAGTATTTT. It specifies CASSSRLAGNTDTQYF.

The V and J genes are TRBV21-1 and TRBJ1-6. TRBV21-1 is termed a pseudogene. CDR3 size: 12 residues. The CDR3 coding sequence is TGTGCCAGCAGCATGGGATGGTCACCCCTCCACTTT. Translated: CASSMGWSPLHF.

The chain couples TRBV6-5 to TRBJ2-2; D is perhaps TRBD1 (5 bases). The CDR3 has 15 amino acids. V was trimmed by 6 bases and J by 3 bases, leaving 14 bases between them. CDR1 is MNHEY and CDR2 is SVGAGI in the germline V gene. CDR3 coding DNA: TGTGCCAGCAGCCTCGAGGACAAAGACACCGGGGAGCTGTTTTTT. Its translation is CASSLEDKDTGELFF.

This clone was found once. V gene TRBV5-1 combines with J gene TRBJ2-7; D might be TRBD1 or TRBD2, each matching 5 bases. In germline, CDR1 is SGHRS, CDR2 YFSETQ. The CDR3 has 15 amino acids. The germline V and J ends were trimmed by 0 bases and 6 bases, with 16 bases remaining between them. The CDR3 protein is CASSLEGIPGREQYF. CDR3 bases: TGCGCCAGCAGCTTGGAAGGGATTCCGGGACGCGAGCAGTACTTC.

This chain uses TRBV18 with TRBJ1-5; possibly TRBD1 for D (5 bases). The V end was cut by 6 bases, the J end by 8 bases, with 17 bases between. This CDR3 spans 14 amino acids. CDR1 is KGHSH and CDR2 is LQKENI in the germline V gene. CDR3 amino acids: CASSPGREREPQHF. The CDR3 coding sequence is TGTGCCAGCTCTCCAGGGAGGGAAAGGGAGCCCCAGCATTTT.

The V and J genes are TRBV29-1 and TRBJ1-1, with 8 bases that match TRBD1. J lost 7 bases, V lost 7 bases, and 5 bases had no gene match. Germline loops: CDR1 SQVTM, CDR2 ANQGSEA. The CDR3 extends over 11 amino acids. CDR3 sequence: CSGRQGNEAFF. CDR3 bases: TGCAGCGGGCGACAGGGGAATGAAGCTTTCTTT.

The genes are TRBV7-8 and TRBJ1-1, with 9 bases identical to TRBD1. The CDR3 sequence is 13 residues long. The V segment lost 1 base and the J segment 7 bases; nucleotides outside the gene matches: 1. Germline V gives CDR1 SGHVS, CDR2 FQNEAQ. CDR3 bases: TGTGCCAGCAGCTTAGTGGACAGGGGTGAAGCTTTCTTT. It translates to CASSLVDRGEAFF.

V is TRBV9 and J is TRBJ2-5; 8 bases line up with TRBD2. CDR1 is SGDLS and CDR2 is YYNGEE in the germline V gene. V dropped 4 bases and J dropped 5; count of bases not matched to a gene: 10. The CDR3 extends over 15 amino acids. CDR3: CASSTHSGSGETQYF. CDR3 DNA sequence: TGTGCCAGCAGCACCCACAGCGGGAGCGGGGAGACCCAGTACTTC.

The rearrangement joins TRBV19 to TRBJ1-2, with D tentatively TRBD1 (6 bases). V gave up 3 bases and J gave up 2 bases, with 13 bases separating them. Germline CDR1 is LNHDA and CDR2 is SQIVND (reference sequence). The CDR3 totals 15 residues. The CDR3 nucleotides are TGTGCCAGTAGTATCAGACAGGAAAAGAACTATGGCTACACCTTC. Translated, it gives CASSIRQEKNYGYTF.

The CDR3 DNA is TGTGCCAGCAGTTACGGCCTGGACAGGGTGGAGAACACCTTC. Amino acid sequence: CASSYGLDRVENTF. The chain is built from TRBV6-6 and TRBJ1-2; TRBD1 agrees at 8 bases. CDR3 size: 14 residues. Trimming removed 2 bases from V and 12 bases from J; junction bases left unmatched: 11. From germline, CDR1 is MNHNY and CDR2 SVGAGI (reference sequence).

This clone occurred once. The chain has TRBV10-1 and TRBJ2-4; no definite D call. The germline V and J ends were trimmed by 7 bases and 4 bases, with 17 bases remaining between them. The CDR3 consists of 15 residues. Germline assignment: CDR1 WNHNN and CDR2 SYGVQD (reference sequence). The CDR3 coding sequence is TGCGCCAGCAAACAAAACGCCCGGGTTAAAAACATTCAGTACTTC. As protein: CASKQNARVKNIQYF.

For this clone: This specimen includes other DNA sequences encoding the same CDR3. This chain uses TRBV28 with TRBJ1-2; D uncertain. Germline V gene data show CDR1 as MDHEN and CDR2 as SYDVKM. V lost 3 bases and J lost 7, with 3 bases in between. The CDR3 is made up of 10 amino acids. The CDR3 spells CASSLGGYTF. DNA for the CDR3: TGTGCCAGCAGTTTGGGTGGCTACACCTTC.

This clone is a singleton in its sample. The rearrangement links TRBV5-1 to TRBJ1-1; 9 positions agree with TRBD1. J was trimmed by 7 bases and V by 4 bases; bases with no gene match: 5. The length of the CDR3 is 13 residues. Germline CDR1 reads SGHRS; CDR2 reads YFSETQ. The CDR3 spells CASSPGTGFEAFF. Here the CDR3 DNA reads TGCGCCAGCAGCCCCGGGACAGGGTTTGAAGCTTTCTTT.

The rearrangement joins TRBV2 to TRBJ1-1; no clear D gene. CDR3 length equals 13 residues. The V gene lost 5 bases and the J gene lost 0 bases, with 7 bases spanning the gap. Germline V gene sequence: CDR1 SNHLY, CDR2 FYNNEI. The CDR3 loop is CASSQNMNTEAFF. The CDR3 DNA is TGTGCCAGCAGTCAAAATATGAACACTGAAGCTTTCTTT.

The chain's CDR3 is CARGGHKETQYF. The CDR3 DNA reads TGTGCCAGGGGGGGGCACAAAGAGACCCAGTACTTC. V is TRBV6-6 and J is TRBJ2-5; tentative D call: TRBD2 (7 bases). The length of the CDR3 is 12 residues. V shed 9 bases and J shed 3 bases, with 11 bases lying between them. CDR1 is MNHNY, CDR2 SVGAGI, per germline (reference sequence).

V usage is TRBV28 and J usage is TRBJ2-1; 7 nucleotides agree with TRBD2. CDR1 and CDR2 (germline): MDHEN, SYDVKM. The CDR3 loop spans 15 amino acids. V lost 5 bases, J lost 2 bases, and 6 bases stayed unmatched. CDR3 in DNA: TGTGCCAGCAGTATCAGCGGGACCGCCTACAATGAGCAGTTCTTC. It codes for CASSISGTAYNEQFF.

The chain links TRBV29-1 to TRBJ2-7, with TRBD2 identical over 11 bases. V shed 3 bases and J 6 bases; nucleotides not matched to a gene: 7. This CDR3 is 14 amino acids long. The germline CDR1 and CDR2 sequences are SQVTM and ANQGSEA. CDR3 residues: CSVDLTSGRGEQYF. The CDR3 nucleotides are TGCAGCGTTGATCTTACTAGCGGGAGAGGCGAGCAGTACTTC.

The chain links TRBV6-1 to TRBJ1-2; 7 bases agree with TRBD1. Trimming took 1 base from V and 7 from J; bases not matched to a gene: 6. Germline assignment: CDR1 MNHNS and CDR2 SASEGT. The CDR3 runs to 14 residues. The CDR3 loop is CASSEVLGGRGYTF. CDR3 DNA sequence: TGTGCCAGCAGTGAAGTTCTAGGGGGCCGTGGCTACACCTTC.

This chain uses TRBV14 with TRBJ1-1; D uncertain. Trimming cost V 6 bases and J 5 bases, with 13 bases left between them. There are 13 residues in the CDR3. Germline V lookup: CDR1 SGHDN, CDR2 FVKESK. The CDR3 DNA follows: TGTGCCAGCAGTATAACCCTACGAACTGAAGCTTTCTTT. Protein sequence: CASSITLRTEAFF.

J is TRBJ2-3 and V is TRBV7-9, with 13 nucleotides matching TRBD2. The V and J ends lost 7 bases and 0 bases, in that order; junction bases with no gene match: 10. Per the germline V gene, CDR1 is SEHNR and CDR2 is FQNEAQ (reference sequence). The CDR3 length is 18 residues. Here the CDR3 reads CASNGRLAGGHSTDTQYF. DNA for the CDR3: TGTGCCAGCAACGGGAGACTAGCGGGAGGCCATAGCACAGATACGCAGTATTTT.